Below, 31 T cell receptor beta chains from the same sample are listed, as sequenced in a study of blood T cell repertoires in COVID-19. The protocol was immunoSEQ multiplex PCR, while the TCRdb copy is restricted to in-frame clones and leaves out a portion. The sample records fewer than 350,000 clones, roughly 91% being singletons. The sample was PBMCs or T cells enriched from blood (not recorded which). These receptor sequences come from a woman aged 55-69 years in a cohort exposed to, infected with or recovered from COVID-19 (not recorded which).

V gene TRBV4-3 combines with J gene TRBJ2-4, with 9 bases aligning to TRBD1. The CDR3 has 20 amino acids. Germline CDR1 is LGHNA and CDR2 is YSLEER. Germline trimming cut 4 bases from V and 0 bases from J; bases unmatched to any gene: 16. The CDR3 is CASSRESEQGATLAKNIQYF. The CDR3 DNA follows: TGCGCCAGCAGCCGAGAGTCGGAACAGGGGGCAACACTAGCCAAAAACATTCAGTACTTC.

The V and J genes are TRBV10-2 and TRBJ2-1; 10 bases are a match to TRBD2. CDR1 WSHSY and CDR2 SAAADI come from the germline V gene. Trimming took 7 bases from V and 6 from J; bases not matched to a gene: 9. The CDR3 has 15 residues. CDR3 in DNA: TGCGCCAGCAACCGAGCGGGAGGGGAATCCAATGAGCAGTTCTTC. Its protein is CASNRAGGESNEQFF.

The rearrangement joins TRBV6-5 to TRBJ2-3; D unresolved. Germline V gene sequence: CDR1 MNHEY, CDR2 SVGAGI. This CDR3 contains 15 residues. V was pared by 2 bases and J by 3 bases, with 12 bases between. CDR3 residues: CASSYEVGYTDTQYF. The CDR3 bases are TGTGCCAGCAGTTACGAGGTCGGCTATACAGATACGCAGTATTTT.

The CDR3 sequence is CASSVEVSGRGEQYF. CDR3 nucleotide sequence: TGTGCCAGCAGCGTAGAGGTTAGCGGGAGGGGCGAGCAGTACTTC. This sequence joins TRBV9 and TRBJ2-7, with 11 positions matching TRBD2. The germline gives CDR1 SGDLS, CDR2 YYNGEE. CDR3 length equals 15 residues. Unmatched junction bases numbered 5, after V lost 0 bases and J lost 6 bases.

The gene calls are TRBV4-1 and TRBJ1-1; weak D call: TRBD1 (6 bases). There are 14 residues in the CDR3. The germline CDR1 and CDR2 sequences are MGHRA and YSYEKL. V lost 10 bases, J lost 0 bases, and 15 bases lay in between. The CDR3 region has the DNA TGCGCCACCTCAAGAGACAGGCTGAACACTGAAGCTTTCTTT. It codes for CATSRDRLNTEAFF.

V usage is TRBV28 and J usage is TRBJ2-1; TRBD2 matches at 7 bases. The CDR3 spans 18 residues. Germline values: CDR1 MDHEN, CDR2 SYDVKM. The junction had 14 bases not matched to a gene; V was cut back by 3 bases and J by 3 bases. This chain's CDR3 is CASSFPGLRSGIYNEQFF. For the CDR3, the DNA is TGTGCCAGCAGTTTCCCGGGCCTTAGGAGCGGGATCTACAATGAGCAGTTCTTC.

V gene TRBV4-1 combines with J gene TRBJ2-1, with D maybe TRBD2 (6 bases). Germline assignment: CDR1 MGHRA and CDR2 YSYEKL. The CDR3 runs 16 residues. Between the trimmed V and J ends, which lost 4 bases and 7 bases, there was a span of 20 bases. CDR3 sequence (DNA): TGCGCCAGCAGCCCAGGATCCCTACTAGGAGGGAATGAGCAGTTCTTC. Encoded protein: CASSPGSLLGGNEQFF.

The chain has TRBV19 and TRBJ1-2; a possible D gene is TRBD1 (5 bases). V dropped 2 bases and J dropped 14 bases, with 18 bases sitting between them. The length of the CDR3 is 13 residues. CDR1 is LNHDA, CDR2 SQIVND, per germline (reference sequence). CDR3 sequence: CASSIRGGALLTF. The DNA for the CDR3 is TGTGCCAGTAGTATAAGAGGCGGGGCCCTCCTGACCTTC.

The genes are TRBV11-2 and TRBJ2-1; D perhaps matches TRBD2 (5 bases). The CDR3 has 13 amino acids. V was cut by 4 bases and J by 7 bases, with 11 bases left in between. CDR1 is SGHAT, CDR2 FQNNGV, per germline. CDR3 amino acids: CASSSLAHNEQFF. The DNA of the CDR3 is TGTGCCAGCAGCTCCTTAGCGCATAATGAGCAGTTCTTC.

V gene TRBV5-1 combines with J gene TRBJ2-5; the match to TRBD2 covers 10 bases. The CDR3 contains 16 residues. CDR1 SGHRS and CDR2 YFSETQ come from the germline V gene. V lost 0 bases, J lost 5 bases, and 7 bases stayed unmatched. The CDR3 spells CASSLGPAGGAETQYF. The CDR3 DNA sequence: TGCGCCAGCAGCTTGGGCCCAGCGGGAGGGGCGGAGACCCAGTACTTC.

V and J are TRBV28 and TRBJ2-5; D is uncertain. Trimming removed 6 bases at V and 5 bases at J, with 13 bases between. Germline CDR1 and CDR2: MDHEN and SYDVKM. The CDR3 spans 13 residues. CDR3 amino acids: CASRLPAGETQYF. The CDR3 region has the DNA TGTGCCAGCAGGCTCCCGGCCGGGGAGACCCAGTACTTC.

This clone was seen only once. V gene TRBV7-2 combines with J gene TRBJ2-7; 8 bases are a match to TRBD2. Germline lookup yields CDR1 SGHTA and CDR2 FQGNSA. J lost 4 bases, V lost 3 bases, and 8 bases had no gene match. The CDR3 totals 15 residues. The CDR3 coding sequence is TGTGCCAGCAGCTTCCGGCTGGGGACTAGATACGAGCAGTACTTC. Its translation is CASSFRLGTRYEQYF.

V usage is TRBV27 and J usage is TRBJ2-3, with D unclear. V was trimmed by 1 base and J by 0 bases, leaving 8 bases between them. Germline-derived CDR1 and CDR2 are MNHEY and SMNVEV (reference sequence). This CDR3 has 15 amino acids. The chain's CDR3 is CASSLWSRSTDTQYF. The CDR3 bases are TGTGCCAGCAGTTTATGGTCCAGAAGCACAGATACGCAGTATTTT.

V usage is TRBV7-3 and J usage is TRBJ2-2; a weak D match, TRBD1 (6 bases). V lost 2 bases to trimming and J lost 3 bases, with 7 bases between them. The CDR3 has 14 residues. Per the germline V gene, CDR1 is SGHTA and CDR2 is FQGTGA. The CDR3 loop is CASSLSGDTGELFF. DNA for the CDR3: TGTGCCAGCAGCTTATCAGGGGACACCGGGGAGCTGTTTTTT.

J is TRBJ1-2 and V is TRBV7-2, with D perhaps matching TRBD1 (6 bases). This CDR3 is built from 13 residues. CDR1 is SGHTA and CDR2 is FQGNSA in the germline V gene. Trimming cost V 2 bases and J 2 bases, with 6 bases left between them. CDR3 sequence reads: CASSLRGNYGYTF. Here the CDR3 DNA reads TGTGCCAGCAGCTTAAGGGGGAACTATGGCTACACCTTC.

The rearrangement joins TRBV6-5 to TRBJ2-1; 9 positions agree with TRBD2. J gave up 7 bases and V 4 bases, and 11 bases lay outside the gene matches. The CDR3 spans 16 residues. Germline assignment: CDR1 MNHEY and CDR2 SVGAGI. The chain's CDR3 is CASSLLRREGSNEQFF. Here the CDR3 DNA reads TGTGCCAGCAGTTTACTAAGGCGGGAGGGGAGTAATGAGCAGTTCTTC.

The V gene is TRBV7-2, the J gene TRBJ1-6; TRBD1 is a possible D gene (5 bases). Deletions cut 1 base from V and 9 bases from J, with 10 bases between. This CDR3 is built from 14 residues. Germline V gives CDR1 SGHTA, CDR2 FQGNSA. The CDR3 nucleotides are TGTGCCAGCAGCTTAGTGGGCAGGGTTTCACCCCTCCACTTT. It specifies CASSLVGRVSPLHF.

This clone was observed a single time. The chain is built from TRBV19 and TRBJ1-5; the D gene is possibly TRBD1 (5 bases). Trimming shortened V by 7 bases and J by 0 bases, and 10 bases separated the two germline ends. This CDR3 has 14 amino acids. Germline CDR1 and CDR2: LNHDA and SQIVND (reference sequence). CDR3 nucleotides: TGTGCCAGTAAGGGGATTTATAGCAATCAGCCCCAGCATTTT. It is translated as CASKGIYSNQPQHF.

The chain couples TRBV19 to TRBJ1-2; 10 nucleotides match TRBD1. This CDR3 is built from 15 residues. Looked up from germline, CDR1 is LNHDA and CDR2 is SQIVND (reference sequence). Unmatched junction bases numbered 7, after V lost 5 bases and J lost 4 bases. CDR3 in DNA: TGTGCCAGTAGTTCAGACAGGGGGCGCGGCTATGGCTACACCTTC. Amino acid sequence: CASSSDRGRGYGYTF.

The chain joins TRBV2 to TRBJ2-7, with 10 nucleotides matching TRBD1. In germline, CDR1 is SNHLY, CDR2 FYNNEI. V shed 5 bases, J shed 0 bases, and the junction held 7 bases outside the gene matches. The CDR3 length is 16 residues. In nucleotides, the CDR3 is TGTGCCAGCAGTAAAACCGGGACAGGGGCCTCCTACGAGCAGTACTTC. Translated, it gives CASSKTGTGASYEQYF.

V and J are TRBV28 and TRBJ2-3, with D perhaps matching TRBD1 (5 bases). The germline V gene encodes CDR1 MDHEN and CDR2 SYDVKM. Trimming removed 6 bases at V and 2 bases at J, with 15 bases between. There are 15 residues in the CDR3. The CDR3 loop reads CASRPGSLVTDTQYF. CDR3 DNA sequence: TGTGCCAGCAGGCCAGGGTCTCTGGTCACAGATACGCAGTATTTT. Filled out from reference TRBV28 and TRBJ2-3, the complete variable domain reads DVKVTQSSRYLVKRTGEKVFLECVQDMDHENMFWYRQDPGLGLRLIYFSYDVKMKEKGDIPEGYSVSREKKERFSLILESASTNQTSMYLCASRPGSLVTDTQYFGPGTRLTVL.

The gene calls are TRBV5-4 and TRBJ2-5; 7 nucleotides line up with TRBD2. With V trimmed by 3 bases and J by 2 bases, 1 base remained unmatched. This CDR3 region has 13 residues. The V gene's germline CDR1 is SGHNT and CDR2 YYREEE (reference sequence). As DNA, the CDR3 is TGTGCCAGCAGCTCGGGACTACAAGAGACCCAGTACTTC. Translation: CASSSGLQETQYF.

The CDR3 nucleotides read TGTGCCTGGAGGGATAGCGGGAGTACCTACTACAATGAGCAGTTCTTC. Amino acids: CAWRDSGSTYYNEQFF. The chain has TRBV30 and TRBJ2-1, with 9 positions matching TRBD2. This CDR3 is 16 amino acids long. J lost 3 bases, V lost 3 bases, and 9 bases had no gene match. Germline assignment: CDR1 GTSNPN and CDR2 SVGIG (reference sequence).

This chain joins TRBV24-1 and TRBJ2-3; D call uncertain. The CDR3 has 13 amino acids. Germline CDR1 KGHDR, CDR2 SFDVKD. V was shortened by 2 bases and J by 4 bases, with 6 bases between the two germline ends. CDR3 amino acids: CATSDSSADTQYF. The DNA for the CDR3 is TGTGCCACCAGTGATTCGAGCGCAGATACGCAGTATTTT.

This sequence joins TRBV7-9 and TRBJ1-1; a weak D match, TRBD1 (6 bases). The V gene lost 3 bases and the J gene lost 2 bases, with 10 bases spanning the gap. From germline, CDR1 is SEHNR and CDR2 FQNEAQ (reference sequence). The CDR3 extends over 14 amino acids. The CDR3 spells CASSFMDSNTEAFF. The CDR3 region has the DNA TGTGCCAGCAGCTTCATGGACAGTAACACTGAAGCTTTCTTT. Based on the CDR3 plus reference TRBV7-9 and TRBJ1-1, the full variable domain is DTGVSQNPRHKITKRGQNVTFRCDPISEHNRLYWYRQTLGQGPEFLTYFQNEAQLEKSRLLSDRFSAERPKGSFSTLEIQRTEQGDSAMYLCASSFMDSNTEAFFGQGTRLTVV.

This clone has more than one count but fewer than ten. V usage is TRBV5-4 and J usage is TRBJ1-1; 7 bases fit TRBD1. With V trimmed by 0 bases and J by 3 bases, 5 bases remained unmatched. The CDR3 extends over 15 amino acids. Germline V gene sequence: CDR1 SGHNT, CDR2 YYREEE (reference sequence). For the CDR3, the DNA is TGTGCCAGCAGCTTGGCCGTGGGACAGTACACTGAAGCTTTCTTT. Protein product: CASSLAVGQYTEAFF.

The chain employs TRBV3-1 (or the pseudogene TRBV3-2) and TRBJ2-7, with 11 bases matching TRBD1. With 1 base clipped from V and 2 bases from J, the junction kept 13 bases outside the gene matches. This CDR3 is built from 19 residues. Germline-derived CDR1 and CDR2 are LGHDT and YNNKEL (reference sequence). CDR3 amino acids: CASSQGTRDRGNGTYEQYF. The CDR3 region has the DNA TGTGCCAGCAGCCAAGGGACTCGGGACAGGGGGAACGGCACCTACGAGCAGTACTTC.

The V call is TRBV27, the J call TRBJ2-1, with D perhaps TRBD2 (5 bases). The CDR3 extends over 11 amino acids. The V gene's germline CDR1 is MNHEY and CDR2 SMNVEV (reference sequence). The V end was cut by 6 bases, the J end by 8 bases, with 8 bases between. CDR3 in DNA: TGTGCCAGCAGATTCGGGGATGAGCAGTTCTTC. Translating it yields CASRFGDEQFF.

Only one count was recorded for this clone. CDR3 protein: CASSLDFSYEQYF. Written as DNA, the CDR3 is TGTGCCAGCAGTTTGGACTTCTCCTACGAGCAGTACTTC. The chain recombines TRBV27 with TRBJ2-7; D might be TRBD2 (5 bases). CDR3 length: 13 residues. The V end lost 3 bases, the J end lost 0 bases, and 6 bases lay between the germline ends. The germline CDR1 and CDR2 sequences are MNHEY and SMNVEV (reference sequence).

This chain's CDR3 is CASSLNPGRNEQFF. The DNA for the CDR3 is TGTGCCAGCAGCTTGAACCCTGGGCGCAATGAGCAGTTCTTC. The chain combines TRBV5-4 with TRBJ2-1, with D unclear. The ends were cut back, 1 base at V and 6 bases at J, with 11 bases in the middle. Germline CDR1 is SGHNT and CDR2 is YYREEE (reference sequence). The CDR3 consists of 14 residues.

The genes are TRBV21-1 and TRBJ2-2; the listed D gene, TRBD1, was not tested against the DNA. TRBV21-1 is a pseudogene locus. The CDR3 contains 17 residues. CDR3 DNA: TGTGCCAGCAGCAAGTCCGGGACAGGGTCGAACACCGGGGAGCTGTTTTTT. As protein: CASSKSGTGSNTGELFF.